The 10 T cell receptor beta chains listed next were all sequenced from one sample in a study of blood T cell repertoires in COVID-19. Only in-frame clones appear in the TCRdb table, and some are missing; sequencing was by immunoSEQ multiplex PCR. Of over 35,000 clones in the sample, more than 70% were seen once. The source material was peripheral blood. Receptors originate from a man in his 60s with acute or convalescent COVID-19.

The chain uses TRBV27 and TRBJ2-5; D gene unclear. Germline V gene lookup returns CDR1 MNHEY and CDR2 SMNVEV (reference sequence). V was pared by 7 bases and J by 4 bases, with 4 bases between. The CDR3 is 10 residues long. The chain's CDR3 is CASTGETQYF. The CDR3 nucleotides are TGTGCCAGCACAGGAGAGACCCAGTACTTC.

V is TRBV5-1 and J is TRBJ2-7, with TRBD2 matching 11 bases. Germline V gene lookup returns CDR1 SGHRS and CDR2 YFSETQ. V lost 8 bases, J lost 2 bases, and 12 bases stayed unmatched. The CDR3 covers 16 residues. CDR3 region: CASSLGGGLAAYEQYF. The CDR3 coding sequence is TGCGCCAGTTCCCTTGGGGGGGGACTAGCGGCCTACGAGCAGTACTTC.

This clone came up once. V is TRBV12-3 or TRBV12-4 and J is TRBJ2-2; TRBD2 might be the D (5 bases). The CDR3 spans 13 residues. V lost 6 bases and J 7 bases, leaving 12 bases between the germline ends. The CDR3 loop reads CASSSHGDGELFF. The DNA for the CDR3 is TGTGCCAGCAGCTCCCACGGGGACGGGGAGCTGTTTTTT.

This chain connects TRBV5-5 to TRBJ1-4; TRBD1 matches at 9 bases. The junction had 8 bases not matched to a gene; V was cut back by 4 bases and J by 4 bases. Germline assignment: CDR1 SGHKS and CDR2 YYEKEE (reference sequence). The CDR3 is 16 amino acids. CDR3 sequence reads: CASSTGGKGINEKLFF. The CDR3 nucleotides read TGTGCCAGCAGCACAGGGGGCAAAGGTATTAATGAAAAACTGTTTTTT.

The gene calls are TRBV10-3 and TRBJ1-1; tentative D call: TRBD1 (6 bases). Germline V gene sequence: CDR1 ENHRY, CDR2 SYGVKD. V was trimmed by 5 bases and J by 6 bases, leaving 13 bases between them. The CDR3 loop spans 13 amino acids. CDR3 nucleotide sequence: TGTGCCATCAGTACAGGGTATGTCGCTGAAGCTTTCTTT. Protein: CAISTGYVAEAFF.

This clone has just one count. V is TRBV27 and J is TRBJ1-4; D is possibly TRBD1 (6 bases). With 5 bases removed from V and 11 bases from J, the gap between germline ends came to 12 bases. The germline V gene has CDR1 MNHEY and CDR2 SMNVEV (reference sequence). This CDR3 has 12 amino acids. CDR3 in DNA: TGTGCCAGCAGTGACCGGGACACGAAACTGTTTTTT. Residues: CASSDRDTKLFF.

This clone occurred a few times. J is TRBJ2-7 and V is TRBV28; no clear D gene. This CDR3 is built from 12 residues. CDR1 is MDHEN and CDR2 is SYDVKM in the germline V gene. V lost 4 bases and J lost 2, with 6 bases in between. CDR3 coding DNA: TGTGCCAGCAGTTCCCATCCCTACGAGCAGTACTTC. Translation: CASSSHPYEQYF.

This clone appeared once. The chain couples TRBV11-3 to TRBJ2-1; D possibly corresponds to TRBD2 (6 bases). This CDR3 has 16 amino acids. Germline CDR1 and CDR2: SGHNT and YENEEA. V dropped 1 base and J dropped 3 bases, with 13 bases sitting between them. Here the CDR3 DNA reads TGTGCCAGCAGCTTAGGACGAACTAGCCGCTACAATGAGCAGTTCTTC. Its protein is CASSLGRTSRYNEQFF.

The V gene is TRBV10-3, the J gene TRBJ2-7; D possibly corresponds to TRBD2 (7 bases). This CDR3 spans 14 amino acids. Trimming cost V 10 bases and J 2 bases, with 18 bases left between them. Germline lookup yields CDR1 ENHRY and CDR2 SYGVKD. The DNA of the CDR3 is TGTGCCACCTCCCCGAGCGGGACAACCTACGAGCAGTACTTC. Protein: CATSPSGTTYEQYF.

In this sample, this clone turned up a few times. This sequence joins TRBV5-4 and TRBJ2-7; weak D call: TRBD2 (7 bases). Trimming stripped 0 bases from V and 5 bases from J, with 15 bases between. The germline V gene has CDR1 SGHNT and CDR2 YYREEE (reference sequence). This CDR3 has 15 residues. The CDR3 bases are TGTGCCAGCAGCTTGGGCTGGGGGGGGGCCGACGAGCAGTACTTC. It translates to CASSLGWGGADEQYF.